A single sample gave rise to the 30 T cell receptor beta chains below, sequenced in a study of T cells in Graves' hyperthyroidism and ophthalmopathy. RNA transcripts were the template for amplifying TCR beta CDR3 regions. The HTBI primer set served for first-round RT-PCR of the TCR CDR3. Via MiXCR, TCRdb re-called the multiplex PCR reads, giving one row per CDR3 protein. The sample has fewer than 250,000 distinct CDR3 sequences, roughly 15% seen once. The sample comprised blood. These receptors all stem from a woman younger than 35 with Graves' ophthalmopathy.

This clonotype appeared many times. The chain joins TRBV4-1 to TRBJ2-5; D gene unclear. V was shortened by 4 bases and J by 0 bases, with 15 bases between the two germline ends. Germline CDR1 MGHRA, CDR2 YSYEKL. This CDR3 has 16 residues. This CDR3 reads CASSPIGKANQETQYF. The CDR3 bases are TGCGCCAGCAGCCCGATAGGGAAGGCGAACCAAGAGACCCAGTACTTC.

There are many counts of this clonotype. This chain joins TRBV2 and TRBJ1-2, with D maybe TRBD1 (5 bases). CDR1 is SNHLY, CDR2 FYNNEI, per germline. CDR3 length: 14 amino acids. V lost 2 bases, J lost 1 base, and 8 bases lay in between. CDR3 DNA sequence: TGTGCCAGCAGTGAAATGGGACTTAACTATGGCTACACCTTC. The encoded protein is CASSEMGLNYGYTF.

This clonotype was seen at least ten times. The V call is TRBV27, the J call TRBJ2-7; a possible D gene is TRBD2 (6 bases). The CDR3 totals 14 residues. V was trimmed by 5 bases and J by 7 bases, leaving 18 bases between them. The V gene's germline CDR1 is MNHEY and CDR2 SMNVEV (reference sequence). The CDR3 DNA sequence: TGTGCCAGCAGTCTACAGATGGCAGGAGGGGAGCAGTACTTC. It is translated as CASSLQMAGGEQYF.

In regard to this clonotype: This may arise from a read error, as a much more abundant clone is one base away. Since no conserved phenylalanine or tryptophan closes the CDR3, a read error is the likely cause. This chain uses TRBV5-6 with TRBJ2-1, with 9 bases fitting TRBD2. This CDR3 is built from 13 residues. J lost 5 bases, V lost 7 bases, and 4 bases had no gene match. CDR1 is SGHDT, CDR2 YYEEEE, per germline. This CDR3 reads CASARGRDNEQFS. The CDR3 bases are TGTGCCAGCGCCCGCGGGAGGGACAATGAGCAGTTCTCC.

A few counts support this clonotype. A clone one base away is much larger, so this may be a read error. The chain has TRBV3-1 and TRBJ2-1; TRBD2 is a possible D gene (5 bases). V gave up 3 bases and J gave up 13 bases, with 16 bases separating them. The CDR3 contains 13 residues. From germline, CDR1 is LGHDT and CDR2 YNNKEL (reference sequence). CDR3 region: CASSHEGGETQFF. CDR3 coding DNA: TGTGCCAGCAGCCATGAGGGCGGAGAGACCCAGTTCTTC.

This clonotype occurred many times. The V and J genes are TRBV7-9 and TRBJ1-4; D is unresolved. V was shortened by 1 base and J by 3 bases, with 9 bases between the two germline ends. Per the germline V gene, CDR1 is SEHNR and CDR2 is FQNEAQ (reference sequence). The CDR3 runs 15 residues. The CDR3 protein is CASSLETWANEKLFF. The CDR3 region has the DNA TGTGCCAGCAGCTTAGAGACCTGGGCTAATGAAAAACTGTTTTTT.

This clonotype was recorded many times. The gene calls are TRBV11-2 and TRBJ1-2; D call uncertain. V lost 1 base, J lost 8 bases, and 14 bases lay in between. Per germline, CDR1 SGHAT and CDR2 FQNNGV. CDR3 size: 14 residues. The CDR3 nucleotides are TGTGCCAGCAGCTTAGGGGGTTATGCTAGAGGCTACACCTTC. Its translation is CASSLGGYARGYTF.

At least ten counts were recorded for this clonotype. This chain uses TRBV10-3 with TRBJ2-7, with 10 bases fitting TRBD2. CDR1 ENHRY and CDR2 SYGVKD come from the germline V gene. This CDR3 has 14 residues. V lost 4 bases and J lost 6; bases outside the gene matches: 6. The CDR3 nucleotides are TGTGCCATCAGTGGAACTAGCGGGGTTGGCGAGCAGTACTTC. Its translation is CAISGTSGVGEQYF.

The V and J genes are TRBV7-9 and TRBJ2-5; 10 bases map to TRBD2. Trimming removed 5 bases from V and 5 bases from J; junction bases left unmatched: 8. CDR3 length equals 15 residues. Looked up from germline, CDR1 is SEHNR and CDR2 is FQNEAQ (reference sequence). The CDR3 protein is CASSHLAGVGETQYF. CDR3 nucleotide sequence: TGTGCCAGCAGCCATCTAGCGGGAGTCGGGGAGACCCAGTACTTC.

This clonotype has a count of ten or more. The V and J genes are TRBV6-2 or TRBV6-3 and TRBJ1-1, with TRBD1 matching 7 bases. This CDR3 has 14 amino acids. After removal of 10 bases from V and 2 bases from J, the junction contained 10 bases not matched to a gene. Germline V gene sequence: CDR1 MNHEY, CDR2 SVGEGT. CDR3 loop: CATLQGTANTEAFF. DNA of the CDR3: TGTGCCACCCTGCAAGGGACAGCCAACACTGAAGCTTTCTTT.

The chain combines TRBV11-2 with TRBJ2-6; 9 nucleotides align to TRBD1. Germline V CDR1 and CDR2: SGHAT, FQNNGV. The CDR3 runs to 19 residues. J gave up 4 bases and V 5 bases, and 15 bases lay outside the gene matches. The CDR3: CASSLLPPGQGPGANVLTF. The DNA of the CDR3 is TGTGCCAGCAGCCTACTACCTCCGGGACAGGGTCCCGGGGCCAACGTCCTGACTTTC.

In its sample, this clonotype was seen many times. The CDR3 sequence: CASSLWFHEEQFF. The CDR3 DNA reads TGTGCCAGCAGCTTGTGGTTTCATGAGGAGCAGTTCTTC. The V call is TRBV5-5, the J call TRBJ2-1; D not certain. The CDR3 extends over 13 amino acids. Between the trimmed V and J ends, which lost 1 base and 10 bases, there was a span of 12 bases. Germline CDR1 and CDR2: SGHKS and YYEKEE (reference sequence).

In the case of this clonotype: This may be a read error, as it is one base from a much larger clone. This chain joins TRBV20-1 and TRBJ2-7; D is undetermined. The V gene's germline CDR1 is DFQATT and CDR2 SNEGSKA (reference sequence). The CDR3 runs 14 residues. CDR3 coding DNA: TGCAGTGCTTCCAGTATCCCCACATTCTACGAGCAGTGCTTC. It specifies CSASSIPTFYEQCF.

Many counts were recorded for this clonotype. CDR3 DNA sequence: TGTGCCAGCAGCGCCTCGGCAGATCTCGGCAATGAGCAGTTCTTC. Residues: CASSASADLGNEQFF. The chain recombines TRBV9 with TRBJ2-1; D not resolved. The germline gives CDR1 SGDLS, CDR2 YYNGEE. The CDR3 has 15 residues. The V gene lost 3 bases and the J gene lost 6 bases, with 16 bases spanning the gap.

This clonotype has a count of ten or more. The genes are TRBV28 and TRBJ1-2; D ambiguous. V was cut by 4 bases and J by 4 bases, with 16 bases left in between. This CDR3 is 15 amino acids long. In germline, CDR1 is MDHEN, CDR2 SYDVKM. CDR3 amino acids: CASSSSGRDFYGYTF. The CDR3 DNA follows: TGTGCCAGCAGTTCCTCCGGACGCGACTTCTATGGCTACACCTTC.

This clonotype appeared many times. The chain recombines TRBV12-5 with TRBJ1-1; 10 bases match TRBD1. J was trimmed by 0 bases and V by 0 bases; bases with no gene match: 4. This CDR3 has 17 amino acids. The germline CDR1 and CDR2 sequences are LGHNT and FRNRAP. CDR3 sequence reads: CASGLVRQGAMNTEAFF. In DNA, the CDR3 is TGTGCTAGTGGTTTGGTACGACAGGGGGCCATGAACACTGAAGCTTTCTTT. The variable domain in full, with the rest retrieved from reference TRBV12-5 and TRBJ1-1, is DARVTQTPRHKVTEMGQEVTMRCQPILGHNTVFWYRQTMMQGLELLAYFRNRAPLDDSGMPKDRFSAEMPDATLATLKIQPSEPRDSAVYFCASGLVRQGAMNTEAFFGQGTRLTVV.

This clonotype was picked up many times. The chain couples TRBV7-9 to TRBJ1-2; D gene ambiguous. Germline V CDR1 and CDR2: SEHNR, FQNEAQ (reference sequence). The CDR3 length is 13 residues. V shed 5 bases and J shed 6 bases, with 13 bases lying between them. This chain's CDR3 is CASSIDLINGYTF. In DNA, the CDR3 is TGTGCCAGCAGCATAGATCTAATTAATGGCTACACCTTC.

This clonotype occurred many times. V and J are TRBV30 and TRBJ2-2; a possible D gene is TRBD2 (6 bases). The CDR3 contains 15 residues. CDR1 is GTSNPN and CDR2 is SVGIG in the germline V gene (reference sequence). Deletions cut 2 bases from V and 1 base from J, with 11 bases between. The CDR3 nucleotides are TGTGCCTGGAGTACGGGACTGGGGAACACCGGGGAGCTGTTTTTT. Translating gives CAWSTGLGNTGELFF.

Ten or more counts support this clonotype. The rearrangement joins TRBV7-9 to TRBJ2-1; D gene ambiguous. The V gene lost 4 bases and the J gene lost 0 bases, with 10 bases spanning the gap. Germline V gene sequence: CDR1 SEHNR, CDR2 FQNEAQ (reference sequence). This CDR3 has 15 residues. CDR3 sequence reads: CASSWEQISYNEQFF. CDR3 DNA: TGTGCCAGCAGCTGGGAACAGATCTCCTACAATGAGCAGTTCTTC.

This clonotype occurred many times. J is TRBJ1-2 and V is TRBV12-3 or TRBV12-4; D call uncertain. V was trimmed by 3 bases and J by 2 bases, leaving 19 bases between them. This CDR3 comprises 17 residues. Here the CDR3 reads CASSLGTAAPRNYGYTF. CDR3 DNA sequence: TGTGCCAGCAGTTTGGGTACGGCAGCTCCGAGAAACTATGGCTACACCTTC.

This clonotype has a count of ten or more. The chain employs TRBV13 and TRBJ2-5, with D maybe TRBD2 (5 bases). Per germline, CDR1 PRHDT and CDR2 FYEKMQ (reference sequence). Trimming removed 2 bases from V and 7 bases from J, with 11 bases in between. The CDR3 is 13 residues long. In nucleotides, the CDR3 is TGTGCCAGCAGCTTAAGTGATGCGGGGACCCAGTACTTC. It codes for CASSLSDAGTQYF.

This clonotype occurred a few times. The chain employs TRBV9 and TRBJ2-5; 7 bases are a match to TRBD1. Germline V lookup: CDR1 SGDLS, CDR2 YYNGEE. The J segment lost 5 bases and the V segment lost 1 base, leaving 5 bases of the junction unmatched. CDR3 length: 14 amino acids. The CDR3 spells CASSVLGGSETQYF. CDR3 coding DNA: TGTGCCAGCAGCGTATTAGGGGGCTCGGAGACCCAGTACTTC.

This clonotype appeared many times. J is TRBJ2-1 and V is TRBV6-2 or TRBV6-3; the D gene is possibly TRBD1 (6 bases). V lost 5 bases to trimming and J lost 3 bases, with 14 bases between them. CDR1 and CDR2 (germline): MNHEY, SVGEGT. The CDR3 is made up of 15 amino acids. The CDR3 loop is CASSPEGDLYNEQFF. The DNA of the CDR3 is TGTGCCAGCAGTCCCGAGGGGGACCTCTACAATGAGCAGTTCTTC.

This clonotype was recorded once. The V and J genes are TRBV12-3 or TRBV12-4 and TRBJ1-1; 10 bases align to TRBD1. The J segment lost 3 bases and the V segment lost 6 bases, leaving 7 bases of the junction unmatched. There are 15 residues in the CDR3. The CDR3 DNA reads TGTGCCAGCAGGCAGGGGGGACAGGGGCACACTGAAGCTTTCTTT. It encodes CASRQGGQGHTEAFF.

The sample holds many counts of this clonotype. This chain joins TRBV3-1 and TRBJ2-5; TRBD2 might be the D (7 bases). Germline CDR1 reads LGHDT; CDR2 reads YNNKEL (reference sequence). V was clipped by 4 bases and J by 5 bases, with 20 bases between them. This CDR3 has 16 residues. The CDR3 bases are TGTGCCAGCAGCCCACAGACAGGTGGGACTACGGAGACCCAGTACTTC. The encoded protein is CASSPQTGGTTETQYF.

This sequence joins TRBV24-1 and TRBJ1-1, with D perhaps matching TRBD1 (6 bases). V lost 5 bases to trimming and J lost 1 base, with 10 bases between them. The CDR3 totals 14 residues. Germline lookup yields CDR1 KGHDR and CDR2 SFDVKD. In DNA form, the CDR3 reads TGTGCCACCAGTGGGGGGGCTGGGAACACTGAAGCTTTCTTT. Amino acid sequence: CATSGGAGNTEAFF.

The chain uses TRBV6-5 and TRBJ2-6, with D tentatively TRBD2 (5 bases). Trimming pared 2 bases from V and 2 bases from J, leaving 7 bases between. This CDR3 is 15 amino acids long. Per germline, CDR1 MNHEY and CDR2 SVGAGI. CDR3 DNA sequence: TGTGCCAGCAGTTACAACGGGGCTGGGGCCAACGTCCTGACTTTC. Encoded protein: CASSYNGAGANVLTF.

At least ten counts were recorded for this clonotype. The chain recombines TRBV7-9 with TRBJ2-5; weak D call: TRBD2 (6 bases). V lost 5 bases, J lost 5 bases, and 18 bases lay in between. The CDR3 is 15 amino acids. Germline assignment: CDR1 SEHNR and CDR2 FQNEAQ (reference sequence). The CDR3 loop is CASSHPASEMETQYF. CDR3 sequence (DNA): TGTGCCAGCAGCCACCCAGCTAGCGAGATGGAGACCCAGTACTTC.

The sample holds many counts of this clonotype. This chain links TRBV6-1 with TRBJ2-3; tentative D call: TRBD2 (5 bases). V dropped 5 bases and J dropped 6 bases, with 15 bases sitting between them. CDR3 length: 14 residues. CDR1 and CDR2 (germline): MNHNS, SASEGT. CDR3: CASSLLPSRDTQYF. The CDR3 coding sequence is TGTGCCAGCAGTCTACTGCCTAGCAGGGATACGCAGTATTTT.

This clonotype was observed a few times. The rearrangement links TRBV5-6 to TRBJ2-7; a possible D gene is TRBD2 (6 bases). CDR1 and CDR2 from the germline V gene are SGHDT and YYEEEE. The germline V and J ends were trimmed by 1 base and 9 bases, with 17 bases remaining between them. CDR3 length: 14 amino acids. CDR3 nucleotides: TGTGCCAGCAGCTTGACTCCGGGCACCGGGAGGCAGTACTTC. It yields the protein CASSLTPGTGRQYF.